One and the same sample provided the 26 T cell receptor beta chains below, sequenced in a study of T cells in Graves' hyperthyroidism and ophthalmopathy. TCR beta CDR3 regions were amplified from RNA. When the TCR CDR3 underwent first-round RT-PCR, the HTBI primer set was used. TCRdb processed the multiplex PCR reads anew with MiXCR; each CDR3 protein has one entry. The table includes some 490,000 distinct CDR3 sequences, approximately 23% detected once. What was sequenced was blood. The receptors were sampled from a woman between 65 and 79 years old with Graves' ophthalmopathy.

This clonotype was recorded many times. The rearrangement links TRBV2 to TRBJ2-3; TRBD2 matches at 13 bases. V lost 5 bases to trimming and J lost 5 bases; unmatched junction nucleotides: 1. CDR1 is SNHLY and CDR2 is FYNNEI in the germline V gene. The CDR3 length is 14 residues. CDR3 nucleotides: TGTGCCAGCAGTTGGACTAGCGGGAGAGATACGCAGTATTTT. Its translation: CASSWTSGRDTQYF.

V and J are TRBV12-3 or TRBV12-4 and TRBJ2-1; no clear D. This CDR3 comprises 15 residues. The V end lost 3 bases, the J end lost 2 bases, and 11 bases lay between the germline ends. CDR3 in DNA: TGTGCCAGCAGTTTGCGACTGAGGACCTACAATGAGCAGTTCTTC. Protein sequence: CASSLRLRTYNEQFF.

The chain is built from TRBV6-9 and TRBJ2-7; 14 nucleotides align to TRBD2. J was trimmed by 6 bases and V by 4 bases; bases with no gene match: 8. CDR3 length: 16 amino acids. CDR1 MNHGY and CDR2 SVAAGI come from the germline V gene. CDR3 nucleotide sequence: TGTGCCAGCAGTTTTCGACTAGCGGGAGGGCCGGTCGAGCAGTACTTC. Translated, it gives CASSFRLAGGPVEQYF.

This clonotype was detected only a few times. The gene calls are TRBV20-1 and TRBJ2-5; 10 positions agree with TRBD2. With 6 bases clipped from V and 4 bases from J, the junction kept 8 bases outside the gene matches. In germline, CDR1 is DFQATT, CDR2 SNEGSKA (reference sequence). CDR3 size: 14 residues. Here the CDR3 DNA reads TGCAGTGCGATTAGCGGGAGGAGGGGAGAGACCCAGTACTTC. The encoded protein is CSAISGRRGETQYF.

This clonotype occurred a few times. The rearrangement links TRBV10-1 to TRBJ2-5, with 9 bases lining up with TRBD2. V shed 2 bases, J shed 5 bases, and the junction held 9 bases outside the gene matches. The CDR3 is 16 residues long. From germline, CDR1 is WNHNN and CDR2 SYGVQD (reference sequence). The CDR3 loop is CASSEEVSGSGETQYF. The CDR3 DNA sequence: TGCGCCAGCAGTGAGGAGGTTAGCGGGAGTGGTGAGACCCAGTACTTC.

The rearrangement uses TRBV10-3 and TRBJ2-2; D call uncertain. V was clipped by 8 bases and J by 4 bases, with 8 bases between them. The CDR3 covers 12 residues. The V gene's germline CDR1 is ENHRY and CDR2 SYGVKD. CDR3 residues: CAIPGRTGELFF. The CDR3 coding sequence is TGTGCCATCCCGGGTCGCACCGGGGAGCTGTTTTTT.

Turning to this clonotype: With a much larger clone just one base away, this may be a read error. V and J are TRBV11-2 and TRBJ1-1, with D possibly being TRBD1 (5 bases). The CDR3 has 13 amino acids. Germline V gene lookup returns CDR1 SGHAT and CDR2 FQNNGV. The CDR3 here is CASSPGYESEASF. CDR3 nucleotides: TGTGCCAGCAGCCCAGGGTACGAATCTGAAGCTTCCTTT.

This clonotype was seen more than once but under ten times. The J gene is TRBJ1-5, the V gene TRBV15; D is unclear. The CDR3 covers 14 residues. Per germline, CDR1 LNHNV and CDR2 YYDKDF (reference sequence). The germline V and J ends were trimmed by 5 bases and 11 bases, with 19 bases remaining between them. The CDR3 protein is CATSPGFRFLAQHF. CDR3 DNA sequence: TGTGCCACCAGCCCCGGTTTTAGGTTTCTGGCCCAGCATTTT.

A remark on this clonotype: A read error may explain this, as a much larger clone is one base away. The genes are TRBV28 and TRBJ1-2; D might be TRBD1 (5 bases). Per the germline V gene, CDR1 is MDHEN and CDR2 is SYDVKM. This CDR3 comprises 14 residues. CDR3 sequence (DNA): TGTGCCAGCAGTTTATACGGGGGGGACTATGGCCACACCTTC. This translates into CASSLYGGDYGHTF.

This clonotype was seen many times. The rearrangement links TRBV2 to TRBJ1-2; D not resolved. Germline-derived CDR1 and CDR2 are SNHLY and FYNNEI. V was clipped by 4 bases and J by 4 bases, with 10 bases between them. The length of the CDR3 is 13 residues. In DNA, the CDR3 is TGTGCCAGCAGTGGTATCAGGAGCTATGGCTACACCTTC. Protein: CASSGIRSYGYTF. The entire variable domain, with the rest obtained from reference TRBV2 and TRBJ1-2, is as follows: EPEVTQTPSHQVTQMGQEVILRCVPISNHLYFYWYRQILGQKVEFLVSFYNNEISEKSEIFDDQFSVERPDGSNFTLKIRSTKLEDSAMYFCASSGIRSYGYTFGSGTRLTVV.

This clonotype has more than one count but fewer than ten. The CDR3 nucleotides read TGCGCCAGCAGTGAGTCGAGGGGACCCCACACAGATACGCAGTATTTT. Amino acid sequence: CASSESRGPHTDTQYF. The rearrangement uses TRBV10-2 and TRBJ2-3, with D perhaps being TRBD1 or TRBD2 (5 bases each). Germline V gene sequence: CDR1 WSHSY, CDR2 SAAADI. The CDR3 has 16 amino acids. V lost 0 bases and J 2 bases, leaving 12 bases between the germline ends.

This clonotype has at least ten counts. V gene TRBV28 combines with J gene TRBJ1-5, with D possibly matching TRBD1 (6 bases). With 4 bases removed from V and 3 bases from J, the gap between germline ends came to 13 bases. CDR1 is MDHEN and CDR2 is SYDVKM in the germline V gene. The CDR3 consists of 15 residues. In nucleotides, the CDR3 is TGTGCCAGCAGTTCCCCCACAGGGTTCAATCAGCCCCAGCATTTT. Translating gives CASSSPTGFNQPQHF.

This clonotype was recorded at least ten times. The rearrangement links TRBV2 to TRBJ2-1, with 11 positions matching TRBD2. Germline values: CDR1 SNHLY, CDR2 FYNNEI. Unmatched junction bases numbered 3, after V lost 5 bases and J lost 0 bases. The CDR3 length is 16 residues. The CDR3 protein is CASSNGLAGSYNEQFF. The CDR3 region has the DNA TGTGCCAGCAGTAACGGACTAGCGGGCTCCTACAATGAGCAGTTCTTC.

The rearrangement uses TRBV7-2 and TRBJ2-5; TRBD2 agrees at 9 bases. The junction had 8 bases not matched to a gene; V was cut back by 1 base and J by 5 bases. Per germline, CDR1 SGHTA and CDR2 FQGNSA. The CDR3 is 16 residues long. Here the CDR3 reads CASSLGLAGNRETQYF. The CDR3 nucleotides are TGTGCCAGCAGCTTAGGGCTAGCGGGAAACCGGGAGACCCAGTACTTC.

This chain links TRBV28 with TRBJ2-5; the D gene is possibly TRBD2 (5 bases). The germline V and J ends were trimmed by 8 bases and 0 bases, with 10 bases remaining between them. The CDR3 contains 13 residues. CDR1 and CDR2 from the germline V gene are MDHEN and SYDVKM. CDR3 amino acids: CASSRGYQETQYF. Written as DNA, the CDR3 is TGTGCCAGCTCCCGAGGGTACCAAGAGACCCAGTACTTC.

The table lists this clonotype with many counts. This chain connects TRBV2 to TRBJ2-1, with 10 bases lining up with TRBD2. The V gene end was trimmed by 6 bases and the J gene end by 3 bases; junction bases not matched to a gene: 5. This CDR3 spans 15 amino acids. Germline loops: CDR1 SNHLY, CDR2 FYNNEI. The CDR3 sequence: CASRGTSGIYNEQFF. The CDR3 nucleotides read TGTGCCAGCAGGGGTACTAGCGGGATCTACAATGAGCAGTTCTTC.

This clonotype was counted between two and nine times. The chain uses TRBV7-9 and TRBJ2-1; D is uncertain. Germline V gene data show CDR1 as SEHNR and CDR2 as FQNEAQ (reference sequence). V lost 1 base and J lost 5, with 9 bases in between. This CDR3 is 14 amino acids long. The CDR3 DNA reads TGTGCCAGCAGCTTAGGCCACCAAAACAATGAGCAGTTCTTC. Amino acid sequence: CASSLGHQNNEQFF.

The rearrangement joins TRBV6-1 to TRBJ1-2; D is uncertain. V was clipped by 3 bases and J by 4 bases, with 15 bases between them. This CDR3 contains 15 residues. In germline, CDR1 is MNHNS, CDR2 SASEGT. In DNA, the CDR3 is TGTGCCAGCAGTGACGACTGGGCAGCCTCCTATGGCTACACCTTC. Translation: CASSDDWAASYGYTF.

CDR3 coding DNA: TGTGCCAGCAGCCCATATGGGGCGGGAAACATTCAGTACTTC. Its protein product is CASSPYGAGNIQYF. V is TRBV3-1 and J is TRBJ2-4; D may match TRBD1 or TRBD2 (5 bases each). Trimming took off 4 bases at V and 6 bases at J, with 13 bases between the two ends. The CDR3 covers 14 residues. Looked up from germline, CDR1 is LGHDT and CDR2 is YNNKEL (reference sequence).

This chain links TRBV20-1 with TRBJ2-7, with TRBD1 matching over 8 bases. This CDR3 spans 12 amino acids. The germline V gene encodes CDR1 DFQATT and CDR2 SNEGSKA (reference sequence). Trimming cost V 3 bases and J 12 bases; bases outside gene matches: 10. The CDR3 DNA is TGCAGTGCTAGTCCTGGCGGGGACAGGCTGTACTTC. Protein product: CSASPGGDRLYF.

The chain joins TRBV27 to TRBJ1-2; 9 bases agree with TRBD1. Germline CDR1 is MNHEY and CDR2 is SMNVEV (reference sequence). The CDR3 contains 15 residues. V lost 5 bases, J lost 3 bases, and 7 bases stayed unmatched. The CDR3 sequence is CASSLHRGPHYGYTF. The CDR3 nucleotides read TGTGCCAGCAGTCTTCACAGGGGGCCCCACTATGGCTACACCTTC.

The chain joins TRBV4-2 to TRBJ2-2, with TRBD2 identical over 12 bases. The CDR3 extends over 16 amino acids. V was pared by 2 bases and J by 5 bases, with 3 bases of the junction left unmatched. The germline V gene has CDR1 LGHNA and CDR2 YNFKEQ. DNA for the CDR3: TGTGCCAGCAGCCAACGACTAGCGGGAGTGACCGGGGAGCTGTTTTTT. Protein: CASSQRLAGVTGELFF.

At least ten counts were recorded for this clonotype. The chain couples TRBV27 to TRBJ2-3; 11 bases are shared with TRBD2. Germline V CDR1 and CDR2: MNHEY, SMNVEV (reference sequence). Losses at the gene ends were 4 bases for V and 4 bases for J; bases not matched to a gene: 7. CDR3 length: 16 amino acids. The CDR3 loop is CASSSLAGGLSDTQYF. The CDR3 nucleotides read TGTGCCAGCAGTTCCCTAGCGGGAGGTTTGTCAGATACGCAGTATTTT.

This chain connects TRBV27 to TRBJ1-2, with 11 nucleotides matching TRBD1. Germline V gives CDR1 MNHEY, CDR2 SMNVEV (reference sequence). The CDR3 is 13 amino acids. V lost 6 bases to trimming and J lost 6 bases; unmatched junction nucleotides: 3. The chain's CDR3 is CASRRTGGHGYTF. The DNA of the CDR3 is TGTGCCAGCAGACGGACAGGGGGCCATGGCTACACCTTC.

Here the CDR3 reads CSVADVGQGEAFF. CDR3 DNA: TGCAGCGTTGCCGATGTAGGACAGGGCGAAGCTTTCTTT. The rearrangement links TRBV29-1 to TRBJ1-1, with 8 bases matching TRBD1. Trimming took 4 bases from V and 8 from J; bases not matched to a gene: 9. This CDR3 is 13 amino acids long. Germline CDR1 and CDR2: SQVTM and ANQGSEA.

Notes on this clonotype: One end of the junction varies from germline; a read error may be responsible. The chain uses TRBV20-1 and TRBJ2-7; D ambiguous. The germline gives CDR1 DFQATT, CDR2 SNEGSKA (reference sequence). CDR3 length: 11 residues. CDR3 amino acids: CSAGDKYEQYF. The CDR3 coding sequence is TGCAGTGCTGGAGACAAGTACGAGCAGTACTTC.